This TCR beta chain originates from a study of blood T cell repertoires in COVID-19. Study as a whole: Samples representing acute and convalescent COVID-19 were sourced from the United States, Italy and Spain. PBMCs, B-cell-depleted T cells, or T cells were the source of the cDNA or gDNA that made up the material.

How the authors handled the data: Researchers report that nucleated cell counts were estimated from reference gene primer amplification. The data were produced by immunoSEQ multiplex PCR, yet TCRdb's version contains in-frame clones alone and is incomplete. The DNA gave D and trimming, while V, J and clone size come from that table. This sample yields more than 85,000 clones, of which about 81% are seen a single time; roughly 4% belongs to the top ten. This CDR3 is 13 amino acids long. Germline CDR1 is SGHRS and CDR2 is YFSETQ. V lost 7 bases to trimming and J lost 1 base, with 11 bases between them.

The source of this sequence is a man in his 60s with acute or convalescent COVID-19. The material sequenced was peripheral blood. This chain uses TRBV5-1 with TRBJ1-1, with D possibly being TRBD1 (5 bases). CDR3 protein: CASRLQGNTEAFF. CDR3 DNA: TGCGCCAGCCGCCTGCAGGGGAACACTGAAGCTTTCTTT.